The 15 T cell receptor beta chains given below trace back to one sample, sequenced in a study of T-cell reconstitution after alpha-beta-depleted transplantation in children. Unique molecular identifiers were used to barcode this TCRbeta library. TCRdb ran MiXCR on the PCR reads and lists one entry per CDR3 protein. Of more than 85,000 distinct CDR3 sequences in the sample, 10% were seen once. This specimen consisted of PBMCs from the stem cell graft donor, obtained from the stem cell graft. The source is a human donor who donated a stem cell graft to a child with acute lymphoblastic leukemia.

V is TRBV11-2 and J is TRBJ1-1; D is possibly TRBD1 (6 bases). Trimming cost V 4 bases and J 8 bases, with 14 bases left between them. CDR3 length: 13 residues. Germline V gene sequence: CDR1 SGHAT, CDR2 FQNNGV. The CDR3 nucleotides read TGTGCCAGCAGCTGGGAGGGGGAGGGCGAAGCTTTCTTT. Translation: CASSWEGEGEAFF.

This clonotype was counted at least ten times. The rearrangement joins TRBV7-9 to TRBJ2-5; D is tentatively TRBD1 or TRBD2 (5 bases each). CDR3 size: 14 residues. Germline-derived CDR1 and CDR2 are SEHNR and FQNEAQ (reference sequence). V was pared by 6 bases and J by 3 bases, with 14 bases between. The CDR3 nucleotides read TGTGCCAGCAGGAGGGGCCCTCTGGAAGAGACCCAGTACTTC. As protein: CASRRGPLEETQYF.

This clonotype has ten or more counts. V and J are TRBV5-5 and TRBJ2-5; D possibly corresponds to TRBD1 (6 bases). Trimming shortened V by 1 base and J by 5 bases, and 18 bases separated the two germline ends. Germline V gives CDR1 SGHKS, CDR2 YYEKEE (reference sequence). CDR3 length equals 16 residues. This chain's CDR3 is CASSLRPGQGRETQYF. CDR3 coding DNA: TGTGCCAGCAGCTTGCGCCCGGGCCAGGGGCGGGAGACCCAGTACTTC.

This clonotype was seen repeatedly, ten times or more. The V and J genes are TRBV5-1 and TRBJ2-5; D gene unclear. V lost 10 bases and J 5 bases, leaving 24 bases between the germline ends. Germline CDR1 is SGHRS and CDR2 is YFSETQ. This CDR3 is 15 amino acids long. Here the CDR3 reads CASSLGAGGWETQYF. CDR3 nucleotides: TGCGCCTCCTCCCTGGGCGCAGGTGGATGGGAGACCCAGTACTTC.

This chain joins TRBV4-3 and TRBJ2-3; D might be TRBD2 (7 bases). The CDR3 runs to 16 residues. The V and J ends lost 4 bases and 4 bases respectively, with 18 bases between them. Germline V gene sequence: CDR1 LGHNA, CDR2 YSLEER. DNA of the CDR3: TGCGCCAGCAGCCCTCAGTCGGGGGGCGGGGCAGATACGCAGTATTTT. Its translation is CASSPQSGGGADTQYF.

The V and J genes are TRBV11-3 and TRBJ1-1; D call uncertain. This CDR3 has 15 residues. The germline CDR1 and CDR2 sequences are SGHNT and YENEEA. The V gene lost 0 bases and the J gene lost 0 bases, with 8 bases spanning the gap. The CDR3 here is CASSLDPALNTEAFF. DNA of the CDR3: TGTGCCAGCAGCTTAGATCCAGCTTTGAACACTGAAGCTTTCTTT.

This clonotype was counted at least ten times. The rearrangement uses TRBV7-2 and TRBJ2-7; 15 bases are a match to TRBD2. The CDR3 is made up of 15 amino acids. Germline V gene sequence: CDR1 SGHTA, CDR2 FQGNSA. V was pared by 6 bases and J by 7 bases, with 7 bases of the junction left unmatched. CDR3 region: CASSQGLAGGGEQYF. The CDR3 bases are TGTGCCAGCAGTCAAGGACTAGCGGGAGGGGGTGAGCAGTACTTC.

A word on this clonotype: This may be a read error, as it is one base from a much larger clone. V gene TRBV12-3 or TRBV12-4 combines with J gene TRBJ2-7; unclear D gene. V dropped 2 bases and J dropped 3 bases, with 8 bases sitting between them. This CDR3 has 13 residues. The CDR3 sequence is CASSLQTGYEQYF. For the CDR3, the DNA is TGTGCCAGCAGTTTACAGACGGGCTACGAGCAGTACTTC.

In this sample, this clonotype turned up a few times. The V gene is TRBV18, the J gene TRBJ2-7, with 7 bases aligning to TRBD1. The CDR3 totals 14 residues. CDR1 is KGHSH and CDR2 is LQKENI in the germline V gene. The trim removed 3 bases at V and 6 bases at J, leaving 8 bases unmatched. The CDR3 loop reads CASSPGQGDVEQYF. DNA for the CDR3: TGTGCCAGCTCACCTGGGCAGGGGGATGTCGAGCAGTACTTC.

Comment on this clonotype: One base away lies a much larger clone, so this may be a sequencing read error. CDR3 in amino acids: CSAGRTVINEQYF. CDR3 DNA sequence: TGCAGTGCTGGTCGGACAGTGATCAACGAGCAGTACTTC. V usage is TRBV20-1 and J usage is TRBJ2-7, with D perhaps matching TRBD1 (6 bases). The V end was cut by 5 bases, the J end by 5 bases, with 16 bases between. The CDR3 runs to 13 residues. CDR1 and CDR2 (germline): DFQATT, SNEGSKA (reference sequence).

This clonotype was detected ten times or more. The genes are TRBV14 and TRBJ2-3; perhaps D is TRBD1 or TRBD2 (5 bases each). CDR1 and CDR2 (germline): SGHDN, FVKESK. V dropped 7 bases and J dropped 5 bases, with 19 bases sitting between them. The CDR3 runs to 15 residues. The CDR3, as DNA: TGTGCCAGCAACCTTGGGGGACCGCCCGGAGATACGCAGTATTTT. Translated: CASNLGGPPGDTQYF.

This clonotype occurred many times. V is TRBV10-3 and J is TRBJ2-5, with D possibly called TRBD1 or TRBD2 (6 bases each). V gave up 4 bases and J gave up 4 bases, with 10 bases separating them. The CDR3 sequence is 13 residues long. Germline-derived CDR1 and CDR2 are ENHRY and SYGVKD. DNA of the CDR3: TGTGCCATCAGTGGGGGGGCCGTAGAGACCCAGTACTTC. Its translation is CAISGGAVETQYF.

This clonotype appeared many times. The chain joins TRBV6-5 to TRBJ1-5; TRBD1 might be the D (5 bases). V lost 2 bases and J 0 bases, leaving 11 bases between the germline ends. There are 16 residues in the CDR3. CDR1 and CDR2 (germline): MNHEY, SVGAGI. The CDR3 loop reads CASSYPGTDSNQPQHF. The DNA of the CDR3 is TGTGCCAGCAGTTACCCCGGGACGGATAGCAATCAGCCCCAGCATTTT.

This clonotype has a count of ten or more. The J gene is TRBJ2-7, the V gene TRBV5-1; D could derive from TRBD1 or TRBD2 (6 bases each). The CDR3 loop spans 15 amino acids. Per germline, CDR1 SGHRS and CDR2 YFSETQ. Trimming removed 5 bases from V and 0 bases from J, with 15 bases in between. The CDR3 DNA sequence: TGCGCCAGCAGTTCTCTAGGGGGAGGCTCCTACGAGCAGTACTTC. It is translated as CASSSLGGGSYEQYF.

In its sample, this clonotype was seen many times. The rearrangement links TRBV5-1 to TRBJ2-7; a possible D gene is TRBD1 (5 bases). Trimming removed 5 bases from V and 4 bases from J, with 19 bases in between. CDR1 is SGHRS and CDR2 is YFSETQ in the germline V gene. The CDR3 sequence is 15 residues long. CDR3 nucleotides: TGCGCCAGCAGGCCTTTTGGGCAGGGCCATTACGAGCAGTACTTC. Translating gives CASRPFGQGHYEQYF. Variable domain in full (rest from reference TRBV5-1 and TRBJ2-7): KAGVTQTPRYLIKTRGQQVTLSCSPISGHRSVSWYQQTPGQGLQFLFEYFSETQRNKGNFPGRFSGRQFSNSRSEMNVSTLELGDSALYLCASRPFGQGHYEQYFGPGTRLTVT.